Listed below are T cell receptor beta chains from one sample, sequenced in a study of T cell changes during pregnancy in multiple sclerosis. TCRdb's table, derived via immunoSEQ multiplex PCR, lists solely in-frame clones and lacks some. The sample holds 33,000 or so clones, roughly 87% seen once. The sample was CD8+ T cells from peripheral blood mononuclear cells, taken in the third trimester of pregnancy. The source of these receptors is a female donor with multiple sclerosis, enrolled in a pregnancy study. Both conserved end residues are part of each CDR3. A D gene is named only where the DNA matches it firmly. Some rows mark clone size as missing; the rest say once, few, many or name a class of expanded clone.

clone size | J gene | D gene | CDR3 length | V gene | CDR3 protein | CDR3 DNA
- | TRBJ2-7 | TRBD2 | 15 | TRBV30 | CAWSDGGTSVYEQYF | TGTGCCTGGAGTGATGGAGGGACTAGCGTCTACGAGCAGTACTTC
- | TRBJ2-7 | TRBD1 | 16 | TRBV5-6 | CASSLSLGTGLVEQYF | TGTGCCAGCAGCTTGAGTCTTGGGACAGGGCTGGTCGAGCAGTACTTC
- | TRBJ1-2 | TRBD1 | 15 | TRBV15 | CATKSRQGGDYGYTF | TGTGCCACCAAGTCGCGGCAGGGGGGCGACTATGGCTACACCTTC
- | TRBJ2-5 | - | 12 | TRBV29-1 | CSVNFGEETQYF | TGCAGCGTTAACTTCGGGGAAGAGACCCAGTACTTC
- | TRBJ2-2 | TRBD2 | 17 | TRBV27 | CASTMVAQRENTGELFF | TGTGCCAGCACGATGGTTGCCCAGCGGGAGAACACCGGGGAGCTGTTTTTT
- | TRBJ2-1 | - | 17 | TRBV25-1 | CASPRKTGPTGYNEQFF | TGTGCCAGCCCCAGGAAAACAGGGCCGACGGGATACAATGAGCAGTTCTTC
- | TRBJ1-5 | TRBD1 | 12 | TRBV13 | CASSEGAQPQHF | TGTGCCAGCAGCGAGGGGGCACAGCCCCAGCATTTT
- | TRBJ2-1 | - | 12 | TRBV23-1 | CAGGSSYNEQFF | TGCGCTGGGGGGAGCTCCTACAATGAGCAGTTCTTC
- | TRBJ2-3 | - | 19 | TRBV5-6 | CASSSFNGKGIIGTDTQYF | TGTGCCAGCAGCTCCTTTAACGGGAAAGGTATAATAGGCACAGATACGCAGTATTTT
- | TRBJ1-2 | TRBD1 | 12 | TRBV29-1 | CSVPGQGYGYTF | TGCAGCGTGCCCGGACAGGGCTATGGCTACACCTTC
medium-sized | TRBJ2-1 | TRBD2 | 15 | TRBV7-3 | CASSLKRGGNNEQFF | TGTGCCAGCAGCTTAAAGCGGGGGGGAAACAATGAGCAGTTCTTC
- | TRBJ1-5 | TRBD1 | 15 | TRBV7-9 | CASSGGQGAHQPQHF | TGTGCCAGCAGCGGTGGACAGGGGGCACACCAGCCCCAGCATTTT
- | TRBJ1-2 | - | 15 | TRBV28 | CASSFPGTFWDGYTF | TGTGCCAGCAGTTTCCCCGGGACTTTCTGGGATGGCTACACCTTC
- | TRBJ2-7 | TRBD1 | 17 | TRBV27 | CASSFASETGWGYEQYF | TGTGCCAGCAGTTTTGCATCCGAGACAGGGTGGGGCTACGAGCAGTACTTC
- | TRBJ2-7 | - | 14 | TRBV6-6 | CASSYAGSVDEQYF | TGTGCCAGCAGTTACGCGGGATCGGTCGACGAGCAGTACTTC
- | TRBJ2-5 | - | 13 | TRBV27 | CASSNLDQETQYF | TGTGCCAGCAGCAACCTAGATCAAGAGACCCAGTACTTC
- | TRBJ1-2 | TRBD1 | 14 | TRBV10-3 | CAITKTGGGEGYTF | TGTGCCATCACCAAGACAGGGGGCGGAGAAGGCTACACCTTC
- | TRBJ1-2 | - | 13 | TRBV27 | CASSPGRNYGYTF | TGTGCCAGCAGTCCTGGCAGGAACTATGGCTACACCTTC
- | TRBJ2-7 | TRBD1 | 13 | TRBV2 | CASKGQGNYEQYF | TGTGCCAGCAAAGGACAGGGAAACTACGAGCAGTACTTC
- | TRBJ2-1 | TRBD2 | 15 | TRBV9 | CASSVGSGGYNEQFF | TGTGCCAGCAGCGTAGGAAGCGGGGGGTACAATGAGCAGTTCTTC
- | TRBJ1-6 | - | 15 | TRBV9 | CASSEGILQKSPLHF | TGTGCCAGCAGCGAGGGGATACTACAGAAATCACCCCTCCACTTT
- | TRBJ2-1 | TRBD1 | 18 | TRBV4-1 | CASSQDQGDSVYYNEQFF | TGCGCCAGCAGCCAAGATCAGGGGGACAGCGTTTACTACAATGAGCAGTTCTTC